The 20 T cell receptor beta chains listed next were all sequenced from one sample in a study of T cell changes during pregnancy in multiple sclerosis. Produced via immunoSEQ multiplex PCR; TCRdb's table is partial and in-frame only. The sample lists some 77,000 clones; more than 80% were seen once. The sequences come from CD4+ T cells from peripheral blood mononuclear cells, collected before pregnancy. The receptor source for this set is a female donor with multiple sclerosis, enrolled in a pregnancy study.

J is TRBJ2-5 and V is TRBV10-3; tentatively, D is TRBD1 (5 bases). CDR1 is ENHRY and CDR2 is SYGVKD in the germline V gene. The CDR3 sequence is 13 residues long. V shed 7 bases and J shed 1 base, with 10 bases lying between them. The CDR3 region is CAIKAGSQETQYF. CDR3 nucleotide sequence: TGTGCCATCAAAGCAGGGTCCCAAGAGACCCAGTACTTC.

This clone was seen once. The chain carries TRBV7-9 and TRBJ2-5, with a weak D call TRBD1 (5 bases). Germline V gene data show CDR1 as SEHNR and CDR2 as FQNEAQ (reference sequence). The CDR3 runs 14 residues. V gave up 5 bases and J gave up 1 base, with 11 bases separating them. CDR3 DNA sequence: TGTGCCAGCAGCCCACCCAGGGTCCAAGAGACCCAGTACTTC. Its translation: CASSPPRVQETQYF.

The chain combines TRBV10-3 with TRBJ2-2; no reliable D call. CDR3 size: 14 residues. V lost 4 bases and J 4 bases, leaving 10 bases between the germline ends. Per germline, CDR1 ENHRY and CDR2 SYGVKD. CDR3 region: CAISGIAPTGELFF. The CDR3 nucleotides are TGTGCCATCAGTGGGATAGCCCCCACCGGGGAGCTGTTTTTT.

The chain has TRBV2 and TRBJ1-2; D possibly corresponds to TRBD1 (5 bases). The CDR3 is made up of 13 amino acids. Trimming took off 6 bases at V and 8 bases at J, with 16 bases between the two ends. Germline V gives CDR1 SNHLY, CDR2 FYNNEI. CDR3 sequence: CASSIMGGDGYTF. DNA of the CDR3: TGTGCCAGCAGCATAATGGGAGGGGACGGCTACACCTTC.

This chain joins TRBV6-5 and TRBJ1-5; 8 nucleotides match TRBD1. The trim removed 8 bases at V and 2 bases at J, leaving 8 bases unmatched. The CDR3 covers 15 residues. Germline lookup yields CDR1 MNHEY and CDR2 SVGAGI. The CDR3 DNA reads as TGTGCCAGCTTCTTTTCAGGGGGCGGCAATCAGCCCCAGCATTTT. Translation: CASFFSGGGNQPQHF.

This clone came up once. In this CDR3 the conserved last residue, phenylalanine or tryptophan, is missing, so a read error is likely. It is unclear where the CDR3 begins or ends on the DNA, so no DNA is shown, and the CDR3 is as TCRdb lists it. The chain couples TRBV5-5 to TRBJ1-2; the table's TRBD1 call for D was not verified on the DNA. Per the germline V gene, CDR1 is SGHKS and CDR2 is YYEKEE (reference sequence). The CDR3 spans 8 residues, counting both ends. CDR3 region: CASSLDPH.

The chain combines TRBV30 with TRBJ1-2; a weak D match, TRBD1 (6 bases). Germline CDR1 and CDR2: GTSNPN and SVGIG (reference sequence). V gave up 5 bases and J gave up 4 bases, with 17 bases separating them. The CDR3 loop spans 14 amino acids. The CDR3: CAWWVQGLVYGYTF. CDR3 nucleotides: TGTGCCTGGTGGGTACAGGGTTTAGTCTATGGCTACACCTTC.

The chain employs TRBV28 and TRBJ1-2, with TRBD1 identical over 9 bases. The length of the CDR3 is 14 residues. Germline V gene sequence: CDR1 MDHEN, CDR2 SYDVKM. Germline trimming cut 3 bases from V and 7 bases from J; bases unmatched to any gene: 6. The CDR3 reads CASSFLQGALGYTF. For the CDR3, the DNA is TGTGCCAGCAGTTTCCTACAGGGGGCGCTTGGCTACACCTTC.

The chain employs TRBV30 and TRBJ1-2; TRBD1 agrees at 7 bases. The J segment lost 8 bases and the V segment lost 1 base, leaving 4 bases of the junction unmatched. CDR3 length: 12 amino acids. Germline V gives CDR1 GTSNPN, CDR2 SVGIG (reference sequence). CDR3 region: CAWSATGVGYTF. The CDR3 region has the DNA TGTGCCTGGAGTGCCACAGGGGTGGGCTACACCTTC.

V gene TRBV5-4 combines with J gene TRBJ1-2; 8 positions match TRBD1. The CDR3 totals 13 residues. With V trimmed by 2 bases and J by 8 bases, 5 bases remained unmatched. Per the germline V gene, CDR1 is SGHNT and CDR2 is YYREEE (reference sequence). In DNA form, the CDR3 reads TGTGCCAGCAGCTTCCAGGGGGCGCCGGGCTACACCTTC. The encoded protein is CASSFQGAPGYTF.

V and J are TRBV10-1 and TRBJ2-1, with 8 bases matching TRBD1. There are 17 residues in the CDR3. The germline gives CDR1 WNHNN, CDR2 SYGVQD (reference sequence). The ends lost 0 bases at V and 8 bases at J; junction bases unmatched: 12. Written as DNA, the CDR3 is TGCGCCAGCAGTGAGTCGATAATGGCAGGGGGCAGGGATGAGCAGTTCTTC. Its protein product is CASSESIMAGGRDEQFF.

The chain links TRBV2 to TRBJ2-3, with 14 bases fitting TRBD2. CDR3 length: 17 amino acids. Germline V lookup: CDR1 SNHLY, CDR2 FYNNEI. J lost 6 bases, V lost 4 bases, and 9 bases had no gene match. CDR3 in DNA: TGTGCCAGCAGTGGGGGGACTAGCGGGAGAGCTAAGGATACGCAGTATTTT. It yields the protein CASSGGTSGRAKDTQYF.

A single count supports this clone. The chain has TRBV7-8 and TRBJ1-1; 12 bases match TRBD1. The trim removed 2 bases at V and 0 bases at J, leaving 10 bases unmatched. Per the germline V gene, CDR1 is SGHVS and CDR2 is FQNEAQ. CDR3 length: 19 residues. Here the CDR3 reads CASSLTGQGTGGMNTEAFF. The CDR3 DNA sequence: TGTGCCAGCAGCTTAACGGGGCAGGGGACAGGGGGCATGAACACTGAAGCTTTCTTT.

As DNA, the CDR3 is TGTGCCAGCAAGGTAGCGGAGAACACAGATACGCAGTATTTT. As protein: CASKVAENTDTQYF. This chain joins TRBV27 and TRBJ2-3; the D gene is possibly TRBD2 (6 bases). The CDR3 totals 14 residues. Germline V gene data show CDR1 as MNHEY and CDR2 as SMNVEV (reference sequence). Trimming shortened V by 7 bases and J by 2 bases, and 13 bases separated the two germline ends.

The V gene is TRBV19, the J gene TRBJ1-5; perhaps TRBD1 as D (6 bases). The CDR3 sequence is 16 residues long. Trimming pared 3 bases from V and 3 bases from J, leaving 15 bases between. Germline V CDR1 and CDR2: LNHDA, SQIVND (reference sequence). CDR3 in DNA: TGTGCCAGTAGTATCGCGACAGGATTTATCAATCAGCCCCAGCATTTT. Its protein is CASSIATGFINQPQHF.

The chain couples TRBV5-1 to TRBJ1-2; TRBD1 aligns across 8 bases. The CDR3 has 15 residues. The germline CDR1 and CDR2 sequences are SGHRS and YFSETQ. V dropped 0 bases and J dropped 7; count of bases not matched to a gene: 8. CDR3 in DNA: TGCGCCAGCAGCTTGGGGGACAGGACGTTCGGTGGCTACACCTTC. It specifies CASSLGDRTFGGYTF.

V is TRBV14 and J is TRBJ2-5; perhaps TRBD2 as D (5 bases). The V end was cut by 1 base, the J end by 5 bases, with 17 bases between. CDR3 length: 16 amino acids. The germline V gene has CDR1 SGHDN and CDR2 FVKESK. CDR3 sequence (DNA): TGTGCCAGCAGCCAAGCCGTTTTGAGGGCTAGGGAGACCCAGTACTTC. It translates to CASSQAVLRARETQYF.

The rearrangement uses TRBV30 and TRBJ2-1; D unresolved. V was clipped by 0 bases and J by 5 bases, with 17 bases between them. The CDR3 is 16 amino acids. CDR1 and CDR2 (germline): GTSNPN, SVGIG (reference sequence). The CDR3 bases are TGTGCCTGGAGTGTAGAGAAGGCTAGTCGGCACAATGAGCAGTTCTTC. This gives the protein CAWSVEKASRHNEQFF. The full variable domain, with the rest looked up from reference TRBV30 and TRBJ2-1, is SQTIHQWPATLVQPVGSPLSLECTVEGTSNPNLYWYRQAAGRGLQLLFYSVGIGQISSEVPQNLSASRPQDRQFILSSKKLLLSDSGFYLCAWSVEKASRHNEQFFGPGTRLTVL.

The chain combines TRBV6-5 with TRBJ1-1; D call uncertain. The ends were cut back, 2 bases at V and 1 base at J, with 5 bases in the middle. CDR1 and CDR2 (germline): MNHEY, SVGAGI. CDR3 length: 13 amino acids. In nucleotides, the CDR3 is TGTGCCAGCAGTTACACAAGGAACACTGAAGCTTTCTTT. This encodes CASSYTRNTEAFF.

This sequence joins TRBV10-3 and TRBJ2-3; 8 bases align to TRBD2. With 3 bases clipped from V and 0 bases from J, the junction kept 5 bases outside the gene matches. Germline CDR1 reads ENHRY; CDR2 reads SYGVKD. The CDR3 has 16 residues. CDR3 bases: TGTGCCATCAGTGAAGGACTAGCTGACAGCACAGATACGCAGTATTTT. Protein product: CAISEGLADSTDTQYF.